Listed below are T cell receptor beta chains from one sample, sequenced in a study of T cell changes during pregnancy in multiple sclerosis. Produced via immunoSEQ multiplex PCR; TCRdb's table is partial and in-frame only. This sample has roughly 30,000 clones, with approximately 86% found just once. The sample here was CD4+ T cells from peripheral blood mononuclear cells, taken in the first trimester of pregnancy. Receptors were obtained from a female donor in good health, enrolled as a control in a pregnancy study. Each CDR3 is given with its conserved first and last residue. D genes are given only for firm matches. Size is omitted from some rows. Given values are once, few, many or a class for expanded clones.

clone_size j_call v_call d_call cdr3_nt cdr3_aa
few TRBJ1-1 TRBV5-6 - TGTGCCAGCAGCTTGGCCAGGGTTGGCACTGAAGCTTTCTTT CASSLARVGTEAFF
- TRBJ1-1 TRBV6-5 TRBD1 TGTGCCAGCAGTTACTCGAGGGGGCAGACGAACACTGAAGCTTTCTTT CASSYSRGQTNTEAFF
- TRBJ1-2 TRBV2 - TGTGCCAGCAGTGATTTAAGGGGAAACTATGGCTACACCTTC CASSDLRGNYGYTF
few TRBJ1-1 TRBV9 - TGTGCCAGCAGCGTAGCCCCCGACACTGAAGCTTTCTTT CASSVAPDTEAFF
- TRBJ2-1 TRBV5-1 - TGCGCCAGCAGCCTCGCGGGGTCCTCCTACAATGAGCAGTTCTTC CASSLAGSSYNEQFF
- TRBJ2-7 TRBV9 TRBD1 TGTGCCAGCAGCGTTCGGACAGGGGGTGACGAGCAGTACTTC CASSVRTGGDEQYF
- TRBJ1-1 TRBV29-1 TRBD1 TGCAGCGTTGAGTCCGACAGGGGTGTAACTGAAGCTTTCTTT CSVESDRGVTEAFF
- TRBJ2-3 TRBV5-4 - TGTGCCAGCAGCTTTCTAGAGACAGATACGCAGTATTTT CASSFLETDTQYF
- TRBJ1-2 TRBV5-1 - TGCGCCAGCAGCTTGCAGGGGCGGCCCTCTAACTATGGCTACACCTTC CASSLQGRPSNYGYTF
- TRBJ2-3 TRBV5-1 - TGCGCCAGCAGCCCGTTCGGGGTTCGTGGCACAGATACGCAGTATTTT CASSPFGVRGTDTQYF
- TRBJ1-4 TRBV30 - TGTGCCTGGAACAGGGCCTCAACTAATGAAAAACTGTTTTTT CAWNRASTNEKLFF
- TRBJ2-3 TRBV19 TRBD1 TGTGCCAGCCGGGACAGGGGTACAGATACGCAGTATTTT CASRDRGTDTQYF
- TRBJ2-7 TRBV7-2 - TGTGCCTATCCGAGGGGGGGTCTATACGAGCAGTACTTC CAYPRGGLYEQYF
- TRBJ1-2 TRBV27 - TGTGCCAGCAGGCAGGGGACCCTGGGCTACACCTTC CASRQGTLGYTF
- TRBJ2-1 TRBV2 TRBD1 TGTGCCAGCAGCGTCCCGGACAGGGATATTTATACCAATGAGCAGTTCTTC CASSVPDRDIYTNEQFF
- TRBJ2-7 TRBV10-3 - TGTGCCATCAGTCCGGCGACACTAGGAGAGCAGTACTTC CAISPATLGEQYF
- TRBJ1-2 TRBV5-1 TRBD1 TGCGCCAGCAGCCCGGGGACAGGGGGAACCTATGGCTACACCTTC CASSPGTGGTYGYTF
- TRBJ2-7 TRBV19 TRBD2 TGTGCCAGTAGTATACAAATAGCGGGGGGGCCAGTTTTCTACGAGCAGTACTTC CASSIQIAGGPVFYEQYF
once TRBJ2-2 TRBV5-6 TRBD1 TGTGCCAGCAGCGCCTGGACAGGGGGCGACACCGGGGAGCTGTTTTTT CASSAWTGGDTGELFF
- TRBJ2-3 TRBV11-2 TRBD2 TGTGCCAGCAGCTTAGTCGGCGGGGGGCCCCGCACAGATACGCAGTATTTT CASSLVGGGPRTDTQYF
- TRBJ1-1 TRBV18 - TGTGCCAGCTCAGTAACAGGGTACACTGAAGCTTTCTTT CASSVTGYTEAFF
- TRBJ2-3 TRBV29-1 - TGCAGCGTTGGTGATACAAGCACAGATACGCAGTATTTT CSVGDTSTDTQYF
- TRBJ2-3 TRBV7-9 TRBD2 TGTGCCAGCAGCTCTCGGGGGGGCACAGATACGCAGTATTTT CASSSRGGTDTQYF
- TRBJ2-7 TRBV7-9 TRBD2 TGTGCCAGCAGCTTAGGTCGGGGGGCCTACGAGCAGTACTTC CASSLGRGAYEQYF
once TRBJ2-7 TRBV5-5 TRBD2 TGTGCCAGCAGCTTGTTGAACTCGGGGGGAACAGGAGTCGGGCAGTACTTC CASSLLNSGGTGVGQYF
- TRBJ1-1 TRBV10-3 TRBD1 TGTGCCATCAACGACAGGGGAACTGAAGCTTTCTTT CAINDRGTEAFF
- TRBJ1-2 TRBV7-3 - TGTGCCAGCAGCTTCGACTCAAACTATGGCTACACCTTC CASSFDSNYGYTF
- TRBJ2-2 TRBV11-3 - TGTGCCAGCAGCTCCCCGACAGGAGTTGGCACCGGGGAGCTGTTTTTT CASSSPTGVGTGELFF
- TRBJ2-5 TRBV4-2 - TGTGCCAGCAGCCAAGATCGGTGGGGGGGCGAGGAGACCCAGTACTTC CASSQDRWGGEETQYF
- TRBJ2-3 TRBV19 TRBD1 TGTGCCAGTAGTCTGGGGACAGGGGAAACAGATACGCAGTATTTT CASSLGTGETDTQYF
once TRBJ1-1 TRBV10-3 - TGTGCCATCAGTCGAGCGGTGGAAAACACTGAAGCTTTCTTT CAISRAVENTEAFF
- TRBJ1-4 TRBV2 - TGTGCCAGCAGTGAACGGCAGGGTGAAAAACTGTTTTTT CASSERQGEKLFF
- TRBJ1-2 TRBV30 TRBD1 TGTGCCTGGAGCCCCCAAGGGGGCAGCGGCTACACCTTC CAWSPQGGSGYTF
- TRBJ1-2 TRBV4-1 - TGCGCCAGCAGCCAAGCCCAGACAGAGAACTATGGCTACACCTTC CASSQAQTENYGYTF
- TRBJ2-7 TRBV30 - TGTGCCTGGAGTGTATCCCTGTACTACGAGCAGTACTTC CAWSVSLYYEQYF
- TRBJ1-4 TRBV7-9 - TGTGCCAGCAGCTCCCACCGGGGGGATGGTAATGAAAAACTGTTTTTT CASSSHRGDGNEKLFF
- TRBJ1-1 TRBV27 TRBD1 TGTGCCAGCAGTACCCGGGACAGCCCGAACACTGAAGCTTTCTTT CASSTRDSPNTEAFF
- TRBJ2-1 TRBV30 TRBD2 TGTGCCTGGAGTGCGCCGACTAGCGACTACAATGAGCAGTTCTTC CAWSAPTSDYNEQFF
- TRBJ2-2 TRBV11-3 - TGTGCCAGCAGCTCACCTGACTTAGAGTCCCCCCAGGGAACCGGGGAGCTGTTTTTT CASSSPDLESPQGTGELFF